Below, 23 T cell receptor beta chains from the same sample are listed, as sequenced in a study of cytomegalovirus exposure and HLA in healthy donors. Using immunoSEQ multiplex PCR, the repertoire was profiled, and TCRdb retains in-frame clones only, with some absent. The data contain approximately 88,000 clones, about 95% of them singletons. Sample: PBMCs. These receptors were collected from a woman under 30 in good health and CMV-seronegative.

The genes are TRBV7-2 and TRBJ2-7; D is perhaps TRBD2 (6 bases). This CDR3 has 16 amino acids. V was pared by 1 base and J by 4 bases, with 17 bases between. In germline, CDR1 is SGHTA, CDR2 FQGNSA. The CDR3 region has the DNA TGTGCCAGCAGCTTAGTGGGGGACTCCGTATTTTACGAGCAGTACTTC. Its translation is CASSLVGDSVFYEQYF.

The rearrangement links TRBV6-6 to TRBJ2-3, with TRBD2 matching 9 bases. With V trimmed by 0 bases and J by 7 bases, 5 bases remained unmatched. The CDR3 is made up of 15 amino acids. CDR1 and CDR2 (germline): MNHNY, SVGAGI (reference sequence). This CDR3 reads CASSYSGTSQNTQYF. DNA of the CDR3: TGTGCCAGCAGTTACTCGGGGACTAGCCAAAATACGCAGTATTTT.

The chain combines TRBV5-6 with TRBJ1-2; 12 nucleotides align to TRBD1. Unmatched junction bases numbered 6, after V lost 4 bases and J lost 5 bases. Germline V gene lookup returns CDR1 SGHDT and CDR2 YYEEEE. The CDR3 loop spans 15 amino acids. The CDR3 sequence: CASSHGTGGLYGYTF. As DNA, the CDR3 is TGTGCCAGCAGCCATGGGACAGGGGGCTTATATGGCTACACCTTC. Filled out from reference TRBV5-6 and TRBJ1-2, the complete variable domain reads DAGVTQSPTHLIKTRGQQVTLRCSPKSGHDTVSWYQQALGQGPQFIFQYYEEEERQRGNFPDRFSGHQFPNYSSELNVNALLLGDSALYLCASSHGTGGLYGYTFGSGTRLTVV.

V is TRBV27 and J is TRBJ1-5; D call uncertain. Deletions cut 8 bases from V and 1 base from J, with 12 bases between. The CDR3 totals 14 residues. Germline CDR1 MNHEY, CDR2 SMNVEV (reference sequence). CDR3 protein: CASWMGGSNQPQHF. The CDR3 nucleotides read TGTGCCAGCTGGATGGGCGGGAGCAATCAGCCCCAGCATTTT.

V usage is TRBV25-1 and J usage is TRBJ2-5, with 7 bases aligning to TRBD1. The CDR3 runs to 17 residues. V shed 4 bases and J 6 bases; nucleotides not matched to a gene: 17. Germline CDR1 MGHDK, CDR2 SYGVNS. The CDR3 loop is CASSVETDRAVGKTQYF. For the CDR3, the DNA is TGTGCCAGCAGTGTGGAGACTGACAGGGCAGTTGGGAAGACCCAGTACTTC.

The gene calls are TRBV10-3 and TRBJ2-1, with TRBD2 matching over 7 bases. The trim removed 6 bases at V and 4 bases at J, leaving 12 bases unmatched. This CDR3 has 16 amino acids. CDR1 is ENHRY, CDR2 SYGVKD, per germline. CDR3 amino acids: CAISSSGEGRYNEQFF. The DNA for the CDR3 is TGTGCCATCAGCTCCAGCGGGGAGGGCAGATACAATGAGCAGTTCTTC.

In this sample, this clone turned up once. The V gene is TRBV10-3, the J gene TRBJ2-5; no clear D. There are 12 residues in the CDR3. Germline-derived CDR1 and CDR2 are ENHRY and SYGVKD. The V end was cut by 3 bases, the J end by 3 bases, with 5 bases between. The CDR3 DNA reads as TGTGCCATCAGTGAACCAGAAGAGACCCAGTACTTC. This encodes CAISEPEETQYF.

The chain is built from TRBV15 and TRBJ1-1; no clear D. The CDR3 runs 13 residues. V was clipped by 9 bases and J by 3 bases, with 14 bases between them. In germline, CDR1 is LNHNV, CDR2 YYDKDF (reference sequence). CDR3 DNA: TGTGCCACACAGACACATCAAGACACTGAAGCTTTCTTT. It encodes CATQTHQDTEAFF.

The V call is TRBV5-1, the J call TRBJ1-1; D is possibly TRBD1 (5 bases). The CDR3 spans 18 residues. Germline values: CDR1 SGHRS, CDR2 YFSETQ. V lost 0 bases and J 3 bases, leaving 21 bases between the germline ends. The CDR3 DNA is TGCGCCAGCAGCTTGGTCGCACAGGTAGTCTCCCCCCACACTGAAGCTTTCTTT. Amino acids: CASSLVAQVVSPHTEAFF.

CDR3 in amino acids: CASNFQDRGGYTF. CDR3 DNA: TGCGCCAGCAATTTTCAAGACAGAGGTGGCTACACCTTC. This chain joins TRBV5-1 and TRBJ1-2; TRBD1 is a possible D gene (5 bases). Trimming pared 6 bases from V and 7 bases from J, leaving 16 bases between. The CDR3 extends over 13 amino acids. Germline CDR1 reads SGHRS; CDR2 reads YFSETQ.

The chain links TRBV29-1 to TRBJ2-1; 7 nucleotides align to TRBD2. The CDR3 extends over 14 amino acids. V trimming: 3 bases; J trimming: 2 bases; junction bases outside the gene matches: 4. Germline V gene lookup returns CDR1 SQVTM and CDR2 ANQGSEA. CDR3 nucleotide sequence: TGCAGCGTTGACGGGGGGATACCCTACAATGAGCAGTTCTTC. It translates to CSVDGGIPYNEQFF.

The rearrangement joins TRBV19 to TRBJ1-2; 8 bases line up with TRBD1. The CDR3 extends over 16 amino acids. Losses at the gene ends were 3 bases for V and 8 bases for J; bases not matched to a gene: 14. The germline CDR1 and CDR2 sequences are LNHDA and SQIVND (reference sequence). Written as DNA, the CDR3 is TGTGCCAGTAGTATCTCGGTGCGTCAGGGGGCGTGGGGCTACACCTTC. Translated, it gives CASSISVRQGAWGYTF.

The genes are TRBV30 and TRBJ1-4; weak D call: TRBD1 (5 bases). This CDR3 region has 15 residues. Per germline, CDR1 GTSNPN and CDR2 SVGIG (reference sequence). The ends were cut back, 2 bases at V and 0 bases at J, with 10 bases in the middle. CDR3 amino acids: CAWSSGAATNEKLFF. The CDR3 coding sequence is TGTGCCTGGAGTTCTGGGGCTGCAACTAATGAAAAACTGTTTTTT.

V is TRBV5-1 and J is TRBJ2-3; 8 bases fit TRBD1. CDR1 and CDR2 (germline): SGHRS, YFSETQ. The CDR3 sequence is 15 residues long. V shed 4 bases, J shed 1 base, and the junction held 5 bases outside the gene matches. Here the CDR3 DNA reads TGCGCCAGCAGCGCACCGGGACAGGGCACAGATACGCAGTATTTT. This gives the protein CASSAPGQGTDTQYF.

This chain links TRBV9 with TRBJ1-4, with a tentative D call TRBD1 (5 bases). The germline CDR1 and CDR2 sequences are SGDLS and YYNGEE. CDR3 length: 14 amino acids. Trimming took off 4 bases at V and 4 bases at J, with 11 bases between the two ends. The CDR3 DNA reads TGTGCCAGCAGCCCGTGGGGCGGTAATGAAAAACTGTTTTTT. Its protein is CASSPWGGNEKLFF.

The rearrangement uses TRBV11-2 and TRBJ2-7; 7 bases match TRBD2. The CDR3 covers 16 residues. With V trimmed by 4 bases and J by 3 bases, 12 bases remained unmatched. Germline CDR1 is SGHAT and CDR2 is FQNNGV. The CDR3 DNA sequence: TGTGCCAGCAGCTCCAGTGTGGCTAGCGGATTCTACGAGCAGTACTTC. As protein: CASSSSVASGFYEQYF.

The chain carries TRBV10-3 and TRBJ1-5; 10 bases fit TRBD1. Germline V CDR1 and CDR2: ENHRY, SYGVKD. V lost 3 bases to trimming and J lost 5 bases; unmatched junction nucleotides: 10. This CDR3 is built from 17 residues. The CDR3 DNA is TGTGCCATCAGTGAAATGTTTGGGACAGGGGTCGATCAGCCCCAGCATTTT. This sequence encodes CAISEMFGTGVDQPQHF.

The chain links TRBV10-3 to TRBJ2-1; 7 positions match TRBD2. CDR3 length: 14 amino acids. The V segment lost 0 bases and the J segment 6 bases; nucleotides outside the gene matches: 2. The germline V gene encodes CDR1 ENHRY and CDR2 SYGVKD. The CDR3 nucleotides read TGTGCCATCAGTGAGTCGGCTAGCGGCAATGAGCAGTTCTTC. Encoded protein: CAISESASGNEQFF.

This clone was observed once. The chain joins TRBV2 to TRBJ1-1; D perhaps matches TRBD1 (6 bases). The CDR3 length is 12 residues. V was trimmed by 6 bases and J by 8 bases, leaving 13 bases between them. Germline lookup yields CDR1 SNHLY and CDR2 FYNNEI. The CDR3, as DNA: TGTGCCAGCAGAGAACAGGGTGGCGAAGCTTTCTTT. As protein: CASREQGGEAFF.

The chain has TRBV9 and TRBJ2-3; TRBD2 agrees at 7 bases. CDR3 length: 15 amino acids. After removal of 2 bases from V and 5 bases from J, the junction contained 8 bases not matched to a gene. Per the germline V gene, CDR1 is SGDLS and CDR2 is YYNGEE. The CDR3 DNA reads TGTGCCAGCAGCGTTTGGGAGGGTTCGGGAGATACGCAGTATTTT. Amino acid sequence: CASSVWEGSGDTQYF.

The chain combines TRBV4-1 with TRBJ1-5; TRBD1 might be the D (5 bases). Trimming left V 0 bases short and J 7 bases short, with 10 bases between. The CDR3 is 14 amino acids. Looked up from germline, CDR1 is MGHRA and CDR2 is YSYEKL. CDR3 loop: CASSQDLRVQPQHF. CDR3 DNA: TGCGCCAGCAGCCAAGACCTCAGGGTGCAGCCCCAGCATTTT.

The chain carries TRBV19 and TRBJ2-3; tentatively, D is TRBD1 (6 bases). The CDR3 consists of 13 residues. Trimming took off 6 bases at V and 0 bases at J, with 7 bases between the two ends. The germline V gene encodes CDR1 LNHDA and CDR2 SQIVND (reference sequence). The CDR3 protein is CASRGASTDTQYF. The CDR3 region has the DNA TGTGCCAGTAGGGGGGCGAGCACAGATACGCAGTATTTT.

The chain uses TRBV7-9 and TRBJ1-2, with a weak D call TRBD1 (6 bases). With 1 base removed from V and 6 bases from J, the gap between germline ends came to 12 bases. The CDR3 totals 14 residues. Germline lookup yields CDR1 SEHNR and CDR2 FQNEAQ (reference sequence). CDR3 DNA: TGTGCCAGCAGCTTAGATCAGGGGTTCGATGGCTACACCTTC. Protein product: CASSLDQGFDGYTF.